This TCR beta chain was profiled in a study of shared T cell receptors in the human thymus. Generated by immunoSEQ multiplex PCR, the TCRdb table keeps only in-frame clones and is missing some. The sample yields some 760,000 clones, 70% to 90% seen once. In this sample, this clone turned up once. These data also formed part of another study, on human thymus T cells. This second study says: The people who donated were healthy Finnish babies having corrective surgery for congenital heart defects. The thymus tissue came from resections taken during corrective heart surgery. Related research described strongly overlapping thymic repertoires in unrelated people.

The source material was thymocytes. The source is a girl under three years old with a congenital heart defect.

The CDR3 reads CASSEPLGSYQETQYF. In DNA form, the CDR3 reads TGCGCCAGCAGTGAGCCCCTGGGCTCGTACCAAGAGACCCAGTACTTC. V usage is TRBV10-2 and J usage is TRBJ2-5, with unresolved D. In germline, CDR1 is WSHSY, CDR2 SAAADI. V was shortened by 2 bases and J by 0 bases, with 13 bases between the two germline ends. The CDR3 totals 16 residues.